This T cell receptor beta chain was captured by sequencing in a study of OX40 agonist ivuxolimab in advanced cancers. Findings of the study overall: More expanded clones were found, on average, in CD8+ than in CD4+ T cells.

Turning to this clone: Its matching antigen is unknown.

Data came from immunoSEQ multiplex PCR; TCRdb stores just in-frame clones and leaves some out. This repertoire shows tens of thousands of clones, about 94% found once; its top ten account for 9.5% to 10%. The V gene's germline CDR1 is SNHLY and CDR2 FYNNEI. Trimming pared 7 bases from V and 4 bases from J, leaving 18 bases between. The CDR3 has 15 residues. V gene TRBV2 combines with J gene TRBJ2-3; the D gene is possibly TRBD2 (8 bases). The receptor's source is an adult with an advanced solid tumor such as melanoma, head and neck, liver or kidney cancer. Sample: CD4+ or CD8+ T cells sorted from blood, taken in a trial of the OX40 agonist ivuxolimab. The CDR3 DNA is TGTGCCAGCACGGGAGGGGGCTATAGGGCAGATACGCAGTATTTT. Its protein is CASTGGGYRADTQYF.